A selection of T cell receptor beta chains follows, all from one sample in a study of siplizumab effects on memory and regulatory T cells. Assay: immunoSEQ multiplex PCR; the TCRdb copy retains only in-frame clones and omits some. This table holds around 99,000 clones, about 91% found once. Sequenced: Tregs sorted from blood. The origin of the receptors is a human donor in good health. Both conserved end residues are part of each CDR3. Each record gives: V gene, J gene, D gene, clone size, CDR3 protein, CDR3 DNA. A D gene is named only where the DNA matches it firmly. Part of the rows lack a size; the others show once, few, many or a class for expanded clones.

v_call: TRBV18; j_call: TRBJ1-1; d_call: .; clone_size: .; cdr3_aa: CASSRVGDTEAFF; cdr3_nt: TGTGCCAGCTCACGGGTAGGGGACACTGAAGCTTTCTTT
v_call: TRBV7-8; j_call: TRBJ2-1; d_call: .; clone_size: .; cdr3_aa: CASSQLWGNEQFF; cdr3_nt: TGTGCCAGCAGCCAATTATGGGGCAATGAGCAGTTCTTC
v_call: TRBV15; j_call: TRBJ2-1; d_call: TRBD2; clone_size: .; cdr3_aa: CATSIGTSGRNEQFF; cdr3_nt: TGTGCCACCAGCATCGGGACTAGCGGGAGAAATGAGCAGTTCTTC
v_call: TRBV7-8; j_call: TRBJ1-2; d_call: TRBD1; clone_size: .; cdr3_aa: CASSTSGTGGAGYGYTF; cdr3_nt: TGTGCCAGCAGCACGTCCGGGACAGGGGGCGCGGGCTATGGCTACACCTTC
v_call: TRBV9; j_call: TRBJ2-3; d_call: .; clone_size: once; cdr3_aa: CASSVGFRGTDTQYF; cdr3_nt: TGTGCCAGCAGCGTAGGTTTTCGGGGCACAGATACGCAGTATTTT
v_call: TRBV7-9; j_call: TRBJ2-2; d_call: TRBD1; clone_size: .; cdr3_aa: CASSLDTGAGELFF; cdr3_nt: TGTGCCAGCAGCTTAGATACAGGGGCCGGGGAGCTGTTTTTT
v_call: TRBV5-1; j_call: TRBJ1-5; d_call: .; clone_size: .; cdr3_aa: CASSPGQNQPQHF; cdr3_nt: TGCGCCAGCAGCCCCGGACAGAATCAGCCCCAGCATTTT
v_call: TRBV6-6; j_call: TRBJ1-5; d_call: .; clone_size: .; cdr3_aa: CASSYSFGPQHF; cdr3_nt: TGTGCCAGCAGTTACTCGTTTGGGCCCCAGCATTTT
v_call: TRBV7-9; j_call: TRBJ1-2; d_call: .; clone_size: .; cdr3_aa: CASSARNSYGYTF; cdr3_nt: TGTGCCAGCAGCGCCCGGAACTCCTATGGCTACACCTTC
v_call: TRBV11-2; j_call: TRBJ1-1; d_call: .; clone_size: .; cdr3_aa: CASSLIGGTEAFF; cdr3_nt: TGTGCCAGCAGCTTAATAGGTGGCACTGAAGCTTTCTTT